This record looks at one TCR beta chain sequence and its context. The antigen is unknown. Collection occurred without any documented infections or immune events in donors. Method: immunoSEQ multiplex PCR; TCRdb's copy keeps in-frame clones and lacks some. The sample has about 80,000 clones; roughly 84% are singletons. The entry originates in a study of identifying expanded T cells in peripheral blood. Points from the study as a whole: Clone count variance between approximately two-week samples rose with total template count. Differentially abundant clones: around 1.2 between replicates, approximately 16 at about 13 days, approximately 18 at four.

V was cut by 0 bases and J by 2 bases, with 13 bases left in between. The V gene's germline CDR1 is SGDLS and CDR2 YYNGEE. The CDR3 is made up of 16 amino acids. This rearrangement joins TRBV9 to TRBJ2-3; a weak D match, TRBD1 (6 bases). Sample: blood. The origin of this receptor is a person aged 18 to 75 in good health. In DNA, the CDR3 is TGTGCCAGCAGCGTAGGTACGGGACAACACACAGATACGCAGTATTTT. It is translated as CASSVGTGQHTDTQYF.